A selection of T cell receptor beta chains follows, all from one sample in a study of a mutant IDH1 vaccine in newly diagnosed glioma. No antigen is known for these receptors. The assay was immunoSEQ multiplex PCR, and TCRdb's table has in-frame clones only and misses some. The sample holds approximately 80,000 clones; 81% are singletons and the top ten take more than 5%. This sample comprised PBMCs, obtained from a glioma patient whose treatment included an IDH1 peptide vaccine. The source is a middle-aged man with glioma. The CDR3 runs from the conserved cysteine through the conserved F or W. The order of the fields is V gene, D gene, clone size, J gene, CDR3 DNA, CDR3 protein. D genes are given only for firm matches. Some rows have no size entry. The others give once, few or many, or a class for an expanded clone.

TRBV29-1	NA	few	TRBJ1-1	TGCAGCGTTGTGGGACCGCCGAACACTGAAGCTTTCTTT	CSVVGPPNTEAFF
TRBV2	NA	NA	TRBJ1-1	TGTGCCAGCACCATGGCACAGACTAACACTGAAGCTTTCTTT	CASTMAQTNTEAFF
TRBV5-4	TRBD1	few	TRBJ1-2	TGTGCCAGCAGCTTAGGGACAGAGAACTATGGCTACACCTTC	CASSLGTENYGYTF
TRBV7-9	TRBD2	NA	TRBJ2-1	TGTGCCAGCAGCCTTAGCGGGGGGGCCCACAATGAGCAGTTCTTC	CASSLSGGAHNEQFF
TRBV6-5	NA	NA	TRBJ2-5	TGTGCCAGCAGTTACTCAGGAGGGGTACAAGAGACCCAGTACTTC	CASSYSGGVQETQYF
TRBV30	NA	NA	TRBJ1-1	TGTGCCTGGAGATTTACAGGGATTTCGAACACTGAAGCTTTCTTT	CAWRFTGISNTEAFF
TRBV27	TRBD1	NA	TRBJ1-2	TGTGCCAGCAGTTTCCGGGGACAGGGGATCTATGGCTACACCTTC	CASSFRGQGIYGYTF
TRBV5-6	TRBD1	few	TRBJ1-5	TGTGCCAGCAGCTTGGCCGGGACAGGAAATCAGCCCCAGCATTTT	CASSLAGTGNQPQHF
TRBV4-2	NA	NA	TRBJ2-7	TGTGCCAGCAGCCAACGTCCGATAACGGGCCGCTCCTACGAGCAGTACTTC	CASSQRPITGRSYEQYF
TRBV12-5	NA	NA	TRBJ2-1	TGTGCTAGTGGTTTGGAGGGGGGCAATGAGCAGTTCTTC	CASGLEGGNEQFF
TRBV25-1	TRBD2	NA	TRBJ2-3	TGTGCCAGCAGTGAATATCTAGCGGCTATCACAGATACGCAGTATTTT	CASSEYLAAITDTQYF
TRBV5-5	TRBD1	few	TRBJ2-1	TGTGCCAGCAGCTTGAGGGACAGTCCCTACAATGAGCAGTTCTTC	CASSLRDSPYNEQFF
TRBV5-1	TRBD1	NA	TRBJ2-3	TGCGCCAGCAGCTCGGCGACAGGGAGCACAGATACGCAGTATTTT	CASSSATGSTDTQYF
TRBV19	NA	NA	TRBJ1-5	TGTGCCAGCCATATTCCACCCCCCGGGCCCCAGCATTTT	CASHIPPPGPQHF
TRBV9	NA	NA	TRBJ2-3	TGTGCCAGCAGCGTAGGGGATACGCAGTATTTT	CASSVGDTQYF
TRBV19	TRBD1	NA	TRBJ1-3	TGTGCCAGTTCACAGGGGAGGACTGGAAACACCATATATTTT	CASSQGRTGNTIYF
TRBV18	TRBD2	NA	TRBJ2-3	TGTGCCAGCTCACCATGGGAACTAGCGGGCACAGATACGCAGTATTTT	CASSPWELAGTDTQYF
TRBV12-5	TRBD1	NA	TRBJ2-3	TGTGCTAGTGGTTTAAGGACAGGGTCTGCCACAGATACGCAGTATTTT	CASGLRTGSATDTQYF
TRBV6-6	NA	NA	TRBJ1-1	TGTGCCAGCACCGCTGTGACAGCACGAACCACTGAAGCTTTCTTT	CASTAVTARTTEAFF